This T cell receptor (beta chain) originates from a study of spatial heterogeneity in lung cancer. With 4 bases clipped from V and 2 bases from J, the junction kept 2 bases outside the gene matches. Germline loops: CDR1 SGHAT, CDR2 FQNNGV. The CDR3 covers 13 residues. Time point indicated: sample taken at primary tumor resection. Tumor, nontumor lung or frozen PBMC supplied whole RNA, sequenced without sorting. Using its own MiXCR run on the 5' RACE reads, TCRdb lists one record per CDR3 protein. In the table there are more than 85,000 distinct CDR3 sequences, under 9% of which are singletons. The TCR was taken from a male donor with early-stage non-small cell lung cancer. The V gene is TRBV11-2, the J gene TRBJ2-7, with TRBD1 identical over 7 bases. The material sequenced was PBMCs, taken at surgery. The CDR3 nucleotides are TGTGCCAGCAGCTCCGGGACAGCCTACGAGCAGTACTTC. This encodes CASSSGTAYEQYF.